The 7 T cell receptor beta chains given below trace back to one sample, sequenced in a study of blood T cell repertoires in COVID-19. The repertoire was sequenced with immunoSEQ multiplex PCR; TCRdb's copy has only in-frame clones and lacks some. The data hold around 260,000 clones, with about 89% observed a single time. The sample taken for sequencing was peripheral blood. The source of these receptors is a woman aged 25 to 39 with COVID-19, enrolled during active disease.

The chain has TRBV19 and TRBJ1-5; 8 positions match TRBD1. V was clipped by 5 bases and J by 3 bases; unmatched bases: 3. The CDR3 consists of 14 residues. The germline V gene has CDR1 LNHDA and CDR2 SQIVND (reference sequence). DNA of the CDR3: TGTGCCAGTAGTTACAGGGGGACCAATCAGCCCCAGCATTTT. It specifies CASSYRGTNQPQHF.

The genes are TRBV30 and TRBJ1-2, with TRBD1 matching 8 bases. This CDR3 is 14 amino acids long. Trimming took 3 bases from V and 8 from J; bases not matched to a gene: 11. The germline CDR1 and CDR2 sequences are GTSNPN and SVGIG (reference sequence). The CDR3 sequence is CAWSRDRTESGYTF. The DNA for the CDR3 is TGTGCCTGGAGCCGGGACAGGACAGAGAGCGGCTACACCTTC.

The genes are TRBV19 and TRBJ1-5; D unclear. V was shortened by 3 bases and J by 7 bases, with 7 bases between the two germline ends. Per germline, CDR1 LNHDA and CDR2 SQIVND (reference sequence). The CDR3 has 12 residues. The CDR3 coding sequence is TGTGCCAGTAGTATCGCCGCGCAGCCCCAGCATTTT. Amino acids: CASSIAAQPQHF.

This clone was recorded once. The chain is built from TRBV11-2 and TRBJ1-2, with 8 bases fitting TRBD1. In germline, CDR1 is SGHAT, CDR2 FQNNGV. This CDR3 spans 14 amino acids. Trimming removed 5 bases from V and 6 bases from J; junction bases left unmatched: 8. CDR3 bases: TGTGCCAGCAGCCCTTATACAGGGGGGGATGGCTACACCTTC. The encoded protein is CASSPYTGGDGYTF.

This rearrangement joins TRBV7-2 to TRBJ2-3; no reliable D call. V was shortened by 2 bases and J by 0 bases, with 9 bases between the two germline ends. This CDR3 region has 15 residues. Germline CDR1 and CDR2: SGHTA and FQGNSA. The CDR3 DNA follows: TGTGCCAGCAGCTTATGGGCCAGGAGCACAGATACGCAGTATTTT. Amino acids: CASSLWARSTDTQYF.

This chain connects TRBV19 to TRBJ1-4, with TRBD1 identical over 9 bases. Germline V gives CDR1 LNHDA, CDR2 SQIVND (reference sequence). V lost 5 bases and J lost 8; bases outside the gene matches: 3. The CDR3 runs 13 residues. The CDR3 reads CASSRDREEKLFF. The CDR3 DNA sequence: TGTGCCAGTAGTCGGGACAGGGAAGAAAAACTGTTTTTT.

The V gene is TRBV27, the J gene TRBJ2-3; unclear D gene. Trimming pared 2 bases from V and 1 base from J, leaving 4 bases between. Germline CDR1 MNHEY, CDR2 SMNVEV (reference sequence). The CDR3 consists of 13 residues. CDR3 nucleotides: TGTGCCAGCAGTTTAGAGGGCACAGATACGCAGTATTTT. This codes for CASSLEGTDTQYF.